This T cell receptor (beta chain) was identified during a study of OX40 agonist ivuxolimab in advanced cancers. Whole-study findings and limits: The CD4+ and CD8+ T cells in the blood had expanded clonally by week 6 at 0.1 to 3.0 mg/kg. In general, CD8+ T cells held more expanded clones than CD4+ did, on average.

Assay: immunoSEQ multiplex PCR; the TCRdb copy retains only in-frame clones and omits some. The table has about 98,000 clones, just under 95% seen once. Cycle 7 day 1, cycle 4 day 1, and baseline were the timepoints at which blood was sampled. Concerning this clone: Its antigen is as yet unknown.

The specimen was CD4+ or CD8+ T cells sorted from blood, collected in a trial of the OX40 agonist ivuxolimab. This sequence originates from an adult with an advanced solid tumor such as melanoma, head and neck, liver or kidney cancer.

The CDR3 DNA reads as TGTGCCAGTAGTAACAGCAGAAGTGATTCACCCCTCCACTTT. It codes for CASSNSRSDSPLHF. The chain carries TRBV19 and TRBJ1-6; D not resolved. Germline V gene lookup returns CDR1 LNHDA and CDR2 SQIVND (reference sequence). The CDR3 runs 14 residues. The V end lost 4 bases, the J end lost 8 bases, and 12 bases lay between the germline ends.